The entry below gives a single T cell receptor beta chain sequence along with its context. The data derive from a study of blood T cell repertoires in COVID-19. Study-level background: The origin of the acute and convalescent COVID-19 samples was the United States, Italy and Spain. The cDNA or gDNA used as material had been derived from T cells, B-cell-depleted T cells, or PBMCs.

Germline trimming cut 1 base from V and 8 bases from J; bases unmatched to any gene: 5. Looked up from germline, CDR1 is SQVTM and CDR2 is ANQGSEA. This CDR3 contains 14 residues. The authors' processing: It was from reference gene primer amplification that nucleated cell counts were estimated. Data came from immunoSEQ multiplex PCR; TCRdb stores just in-frame clones and leaves some out. V and J calls plus clone size are reproduced from that table; the DNA served to infer D and trimming. The table has some 75,000 clones, about 76% seen once. V is TRBV29-1 and J is TRBJ1-4, with TRBD1 identical over 9 bases. The TCR comes from a woman over 75 with active or convalescent COVID-19. Sequences were obtained from peripheral blood. The CDR3 protein is CSVEADRGQEKLFF. The CDR3 DNA reads TGCAGCGTTGAAGCGGACAGGGGTCAAGAAAAACTGTTTTTT.